The 22 T cell receptor beta chains below were found in one sample sequenced in a study of CD8+ T cells in alopecia areata. As for treatment: oral pan-JAK inhibitor, 5-10 mg twice daily. Once RNA had been extracted, it was reverse transcribed into cDNA to act as the sequencing template. Sequencing was performed with immunoSEQ multiplex PCR; in TCRdb, only in-frame clones are kept and a portion is missing. The table has fewer than 110,000 clones, roughly 89% seen once. Here the sequenced sample was CD8+ T cells sorted from blood, taken at week 24, from a patient treated with tofacitinib. Receptors originate from a human donor with alopecia areata.

This clone was observed a handful of times. The rearrangement joins TRBV30 to TRBJ2-7; 9 nucleotides match TRBD1. The CDR3 consists of 13 residues. The ends lost 3 bases at V and 5 bases at J; junction bases unmatched: 5. CDR1 GTSNPN and CDR2 SVGIG come from the germline V gene (reference sequence). The DNA of the CDR3 is TGTGCCTGGAGCGGACAGGGGAGCCACGAGCAGTACTTC. Translation: CAWSGQGSHEQYF.

A few counts support this clone. The CDR3 sequence: CASSTDRSTGELFF. CDR3 bases: TGCGCCAGCAGCACAGACAGGTCGACCGGGGAGCTGTTTTTT. The genes are TRBV4-1 and TRBJ2-2; weak D call: TRBD1 (6 bases). The V end was cut by 5 bases, the J end by 5 bases, with 12 bases between. Germline values: CDR1 MGHRA, CDR2 YSYEKL. The CDR3 loop spans 14 amino acids.

The V and J genes are TRBV11-2 and TRBJ2-1; D call uncertain. Trimming removed 1 base at V and 10 bases at J, with 5 bases between. Per the germline V gene, CDR1 is SGHAT and CDR2 is FQNNGV. The CDR3 consists of 11 residues. CDR3 coding DNA: TGTGCCAGCAGCTTAGGAGGAGAGCAGTTCTTC. Translated: CASSLGGEQFF. Based on the CDR3 plus reference TRBV11-2 and TRBJ2-1, the full variable domain is EAGVAQSPRYKIIEKRQSVAFWCNPISGHATLYWYQQILGQGPKLLIQFQNNGVVDDSQLPKDRFSAERLKGVDSTLKIQPAKLEDSAVYLCASSLGGEQFFGPGTRLTVL.

This chain uses TRBV11-2 with TRBJ1-2, with D possibly TRBD1 on 5 matching bases. CDR1 and CDR2 (germline): SGHAT, FQNNGV. This CDR3 comprises 15 residues. The V gene lost 1 base and the J gene lost 3 bases, with 12 bases spanning the gap. CDR3 sequence (DNA): TGTGCCAGCAGCTTAGTCCCGGGGGGTGACTATGGCTACACCTTC. Encoded protein: CASSLVPGGDYGYTF.

The rearrangement links TRBV27 to TRBJ1-2, with D unclear. This CDR3 spans 14 amino acids. Germline values: CDR1 MNHEY, CDR2 SMNVEV (reference sequence). The ends were cut back, 4 bases at V and 8 bases at J, with 17 bases in the middle. The CDR3: CASSSYSGYLGYTF. DNA for the CDR3: TGTGCCAGCAGTTCCTACTCGGGGTATTTGGGCTACACCTTC.

This chain joins TRBV19 and TRBJ1-5; D uncertain. V lost 5 bases to trimming and J lost 0 bases, with 14 bases between them. The CDR3 is made up of 16 amino acids. The germline V gene encodes CDR1 LNHDA and CDR2 SQIVND (reference sequence). CDR3 amino acids: CASSPRVAYSNQPQHF. The CDR3 region has the DNA TGTGCCAGTAGTCCCCGCGTCGCCTATAGCAATCAGCCCCAGCATTTT.

This clone turned up a few times. V is TRBV7-9 and J is TRBJ2-7; D call uncertain. The V end lost 5 bases, the J end lost 2 bases, and 7 bases lay between the germline ends. The CDR3 is 12 residues long. The germline CDR1 and CDR2 sequences are SEHNR and FQNEAQ (reference sequence). The CDR3 coding sequence is TGTGCCAGCAGCCTTGTCCCCTACGAGCAGTACTTC. This encodes CASSLVPYEQYF.

The chain couples TRBV6-1 to TRBJ2-7, with D perhaps matching TRBD1 (6 bases). The CDR3 covers 15 residues. Germline V lookup: CDR1 MNHNS, CDR2 SASEGT. V lost 2 bases and J 2 bases, leaving 13 bases between the germline ends. For the CDR3, the DNA is TGTGCCAGCAGTGAAACGGCAAGGGGGACCTACGAGCAGTACTTC. Its translation is CASSETARGTYEQYF.

The rearrangement uses TRBV29-1 and TRBJ2-7, with TRBD1 identical over 7 bases. The length of the CDR3 is 13 residues. V was clipped by 3 bases and J by 2 bases; unmatched bases: 4. Germline V gene lookup returns CDR1 SQVTM and CDR2 ANQGSEA. CDR3 in amino acids: CSVEGDRAYEQYF. The CDR3, as DNA: TGCAGCGTTGAGGGGGACAGAGCCTACGAGCAGTACTTC.

This sequence joins TRBV4-1 and TRBJ2-2; 7 bases agree with TRBD1. This CDR3 has 15 residues. Germline V gene sequence: CDR1 MGHRA, CDR2 YSYEKL. Losses at the gene ends were 4 bases for V and 2 bases for J; bases not matched to a gene: 4. The CDR3 loop reads CASSPTGLNTGELFF. CDR3 bases: TGCGCCAGCAGCCCGACAGGGTTAAACACCGGGGAGCTGTTTTTT.

This chain uses TRBV30 with TRBJ2-7; D might be TRBD1 (5 bases). The CDR3 sequence is 12 residues long. Trimming left V 1 base short and J 7 bases short, with 11 bases between. Germline V gene lookup returns CDR1 GTSNPN and CDR2 SVGIG (reference sequence). CDR3 protein: CAWSGGPGEQYF. In DNA form, the CDR3 reads TGTGCCTGGAGTGGTGGGCCAGGGGAGCAGTACTTC.

The V call is TRBV5-1, the J call TRBJ2-7; D gene uncertain. Germline V CDR1 and CDR2: SGHRS, YFSETQ. CDR3 length: 14 amino acids. The germline V and J ends were trimmed by 0 bases and 3 bases, with 10 bases remaining between them. CDR3 in amino acids: CASSLAAGHYEQYF. In nucleotides, the CDR3 is TGCGCCAGCAGCTTGGCCGCAGGCCACTACGAGCAGTACTTC.

The genes are TRBV4-1 and TRBJ1-6; D ambiguous. This CDR3 region has 14 residues. V was clipped by 4 bases and J by 10 bases, with 14 bases between them. Germline CDR1 is MGHRA and CDR2 is YSYEKL. The CDR3 coding sequence is TGCGCCAGCAGCCCGGCGGAGGGATACTCACCCCTCCACTTT. It encodes CASSPAEGYSPLHF.

This clone was seen a single time. The V and J genes are TRBV5-4 and TRBJ2-5; D unclear. Germline CDR1 reads SGHNT; CDR2 reads YYREEE (reference sequence). The CDR3 extends over 15 amino acids. V lost 2 bases and J lost 1, with 12 bases in between. In DNA form, the CDR3 reads TGTGCCAGCAGCTTTTGGGGTGGTGGCCAAGAGACCCAGTACTTC. Amino acids: CASSFWGGGQETQYF.

This chain joins TRBV7-8 and TRBJ2-7; D remains ambiguous. Germline V gene sequence: CDR1 SGHVS, CDR2 FQNEAQ. This CDR3 is built from 13 residues. V was cut by 4 bases and J by 6 bases, with 13 bases left in between. The chain's CDR3 is CASSSLVRPEQYF. The CDR3 DNA sequence: TGTGCCAGCAGCTCCCTCGTCCGACCCGAGCAGTACTTC.

This chain uses TRBV5-6 with TRBJ2-3; D call uncertain. The CDR3 loop spans 13 amino acids. Trimming shortened V by 4 bases and J by 2 bases, and 8 bases separated the two germline ends. CDR1 and CDR2 from the germline V gene are SGHDT and YYEEEE. DNA of the CDR3: TGTGCCAGCAGCCTAGAGTACACAGATACGCAGTATTTT. Its translation: CASSLEYTDTQYF.

This clone was seen only once. This rearrangement joins TRBV11-1 to TRBJ1-6; 7 nucleotides align to TRBD1. After removal of 0 bases from V and 6 bases from J, the junction contained 8 bases not matched to a gene. CDR1 is SGHAT and CDR2 is FQDESV in the germline V gene (reference sequence). The CDR3 totals 17 residues. For the CDR3, the DNA is TGTGCCAGCAGCTTAGCGCCTGAGCAGGGGGGTAATTCACCCCTCCACTTT. Its protein product is CASSLAPEQGGNSPLHF.

The chain uses TRBV4-1 and TRBJ2-7; unclear D gene. Trimming took off 1 base at V and 3 bases at J, with 7 bases between the two ends. Per the germline V gene, CDR1 is MGHRA and CDR2 is YSYEKL. This CDR3 has 13 amino acids. The CDR3 DNA is TGCGCCAGCAGCCAAGCCCAGTTCTACGAGCAGTACTTC. Protein sequence: CASSQAQFYEQYF.

CDR3 DNA sequence: TGTGCCAGCAGCTACCAGACCCGGGGTGAGCAGTTCTTC. The encoded protein is CASSYQTRGEQFF. The genes are TRBV7-2 and TRBJ2-1, with D possibly matching TRBD2 (5 bases). Germline V gene sequence: CDR1 SGHTA, CDR2 FQGNSA. The CDR3 has 13 amino acids. V lost 4 bases to trimming and J lost 9 bases, with 13 bases between them.

The chain joins TRBV5-1 to TRBJ2-3; 8 nucleotides agree with TRBD1. The CDR3 consists of 15 residues. Looked up from germline, CDR1 is SGHRS and CDR2 is YFSETQ. The junction had 4 bases not matched to a gene; V was cut back by 2 bases and J by 2 bases. CDR3 region: CASSLGQGDTDTQYF. As DNA, the CDR3 is TGCGCCAGCAGCTTAGGACAGGGAGACACAGATACGCAGTATTTT. Based on the CDR3 plus reference TRBV5-1 and TRBJ2-3, the full variable domain is KAGVTQTPRYLIKTRGQQVTLSCSPISGHRSVSWYQQTPGQGLQFLFEYFSETQRNKGNFPGRFSGRQFSNSRSEMNVSTLELGDSALYLCASSLGQGDTDTQYFGPGTRLTVL.

This clone was seen only a few times. The chain employs TRBV7-2 and TRBJ2-3; no clear D. Trimming removed 4 bases at V and 0 bases at J, with 11 bases between. CDR1 SGHTA and CDR2 FQGNSA come from the germline V gene. The length of the CDR3 is 15 residues. The CDR3 loop is CASSSLIASTDTQYF. CDR3 DNA: TGTGCCAGCAGCTCTTTAATTGCTAGCACAGATACGCAGTATTTT.

This chain joins TRBV7-2 and TRBJ1-2, with D hard to call. This CDR3 has 14 residues. V was trimmed by 5 bases and J by 1 base, leaving 11 bases between them. Germline V lookup: CDR1 SGHTA, CDR2 FQGNSA. Written as DNA, the CDR3 is TGTGCCAGCAGCCCCCGTCCCGGTAACTATGGCTACACCTTC. It translates to CASSPRPGNYGYTF.